This is a list of T cell receptor beta chains from one sample in a study of T cells in Graves' hyperthyroidism and ophthalmopathy. TCRdb used MiXCR to reprocess the multiplex PCR reads, holding one entry per CDR3 protein. The table has nearly 750,000 distinct CDR3 sequences, about a third seen once. The sample comprised blood. These receptors were collected from a woman aged 40 to 49 with Graves' hyperthyroidism. The CDR3 runs from the conserved cysteine through the conserved F or W. A D gene is named only where the DNA matches it firmly. Only some rows state a clone size, as once, few, many or a class for expanded clones.

v_gene: TRBV10-3
abundance: NA
j_gene: TRBJ2-5
d_gene: TRBD1
CDR3aa: CAISGSRTGLKETQYF
CDR3nt: TGTGCCATCAGTGGGTCACGGACAGGGCTTAAGGAGACCCAGTACTTC

v_gene: TRBV7-9
abundance: NA
j_gene: TRBJ1-3
d_gene: TRBD1
CDR3aa: CASSRGTGGAFGNTIYF
CDR3nt: TGTGCCAGCAGCCGCGGGACAGGGGGCGCTTTTGGAAACACCATATATTTT

v_gene: TRBV20-1
abundance: many
j_gene: TRBJ1-1
d_gene: NA
CDR3aa: CSARDERGGVKAFF
CDR3nt: TGCAGTGCTAGAGACGAGAGGGGAGGGGTGAAAGCTTTCTTT

v_gene: TRBV2
abundance: many
j_gene: TRBJ2-7
d_gene: TRBD1
CDR3aa: CARGQGFDEQYF
CDR3nt: TGTGCCAGGGGACAGGGATTCGACGAGCAGTACTTC

v_gene: TRBV2
abundance: many
j_gene: TRBJ1-1
d_gene: TRBD1
CDR3aa: CASRGGQGRFTEAFF
CDR3nt: TGTGCCAGCAGGGGTGGACAGGGACGTTTCACTGAAGCTTTCTTT

v_gene: TRBV24-1
abundance: few
j_gene: TRBJ2-7
d_gene: TRBD1
CDR3aa: CASSLYPGQGDEQYF
CDR3nt: TGTGCCAGCAGTTTATACCCGGGACAGGGGGACGAGCAGTACTTC

v_gene: TRBV7-3
abundance: NA
j_gene: TRBJ1-2
d_gene: NA
CDR3aa: CASRPLGDGYTF
CDR3nt: TGTGCCAGCAGGCCGTTGGGGGATGGCTACACCTTC

v_gene: TRBV30
abundance: NA
j_gene: TRBJ1-4
d_gene: NA
CDR3aa: CAWSEQVLGEKLFF
CDR3nt: TGTGCCTGGAGCGAACAGGTTCTCGGAGAAAAACTGTTTTTT

v_gene: TRBV6-5
abundance: many
j_gene: TRBJ2-7
d_gene: NA
CDR3aa: CASSYQGSEQYF
CDR3nt: TGTGCCAGCAGTTATCAGGGTAGCGAGCAGTACTTC

v_gene: TRBV7-2
abundance: NA
j_gene: TRBJ2-5
d_gene: NA
CDR3aa: CASSFAGETQYF
CDR3nt: TGTGCCAGCAGCTTCGCGGGCGAGACCCAGTACTTC

v_gene: TRBV19
abundance: many
j_gene: TRBJ1-1
d_gene: TRBD1
CDR3aa: CASSSGQGRTEAFF
CDR3nt: TGTGCCAGTAGTAGTGGACAGGGGAGGACTGAAGCTTTCTTT

v_gene: TRBV10-3
abundance: few
j_gene: TRBJ2-7
d_gene: NA
CDR3aa: CASSYSKGRAHSYEQYF
CDR3nt: TGTGCCAGCAGTTACTCGAAAGGCAGAGCCCACTCCTACGAGCAGTACTTC

v_gene: TRBV7-7
abundance: NA
j_gene: TRBJ2-1
d_gene: NA
CDR3aa: CASSYQGFDEQFF
CDR3nt: TGTGCCAGCAGCTACCAGGGCTTCGATGAGCAGTTCTTC

v_gene: TRBV29-1
abundance: many
j_gene: TRBJ2-2
d_gene: TRBD1
CDR3aa: CSVSTGTGTGELFF
CDR3nt: TGCAGCGTTTCTACCGGGACAGGAACCGGGGAGCTGTTTTTT

v_gene: TRBV7-8
abundance: NA
j_gene: TRBJ2-7
d_gene: NA
CDR3aa: CASSEGVGQPEQYF
CDR3nt: TGTGCCAGCAGTGAAGGGGTTGGGCAGCCCGAGCAGTACTTC

v_gene: TRBV7-3
abundance: once
j_gene: TRBJ2-2
d_gene: NA
CDR3aa: CASSLRATTGELFF
CDR3nt: TGTGCCAGCAGCTTAAGGGCAACCACCGGGGAGCTGTTTTTT

v_gene: TRBV25-1
abundance: many
j_gene: TRBJ2-1
d_gene: NA
CDR3aa: CASSAEINEQFF
CDR3nt: TGTGCCAGCAGTGCAGAAATTAATGAGCAGTTCTTC

v_gene: TRBV11-2
abundance: NA
j_gene: TRBJ2-5
d_gene: TRBD1
CDR3aa: CASTYYGTGEETQYF
CDR3nt: TGTGCCAGCACCTATTACGGGACAGGGGAAGAGACCCAGTACTTC

v_gene: TRBV10-3
abundance: many
j_gene: TRBJ2-5
d_gene: NA
CDR3aa: CAITDPDGAKETQYF
CDR3nt: TGTGCCATCACCGATCCGGACGGGGCGAAAGAGACCCAGTACTTC

v_gene: TRBV10-2
abundance: NA
j_gene: TRBJ1-1
d_gene: TRBD1
CDR3aa: CASSQTGGRDTEAFF
CDR3nt: TGTGCCAGCAGCCAAACAGGGGGCCGGGACACTGAAGCTTTCTTT

v_gene: TRBV6-2/TRBV6-3
abundance: NA
j_gene: TRBJ2-5
d_gene: NA
CDR3aa: CASSYPGTGGLMDF
CDR3nt: TGTGCCAGCAGTTACCCGGGGACGGGGGGCCTCATGGACTTC

v_gene: TRBV12-3/TRBV12-4
abundance: NA
j_gene: TRBJ1-3
d_gene: TRBD1
CDR3aa: CASSLRTGGPSGNTIYF
CDR3nt: TGTGCCAGCAGTTTACGGACAGGGGGCCCTTCTGGAAACACCATATATTTT

v_gene: TRBV12-5
abundance: NA
j_gene: TRBJ2-5
d_gene: NA
CDR3aa: CASGLVLRSLETQYF
CDR3nt: TGTGCTAGTGGTTTGGTACTGAGGAGTTTGGAGACCCAGTACTTC

v_gene: TRBV20-1
abundance: many
j_gene: TRBJ1-2
d_gene: TRBD1
CDR3aa: CSARPDRGRYGYTF
CDR3nt: TGCAGTGCTAGACCGGACAGGGGTCGTTATGGCTACACCTTC

v_gene: TRBV6-2/TRBV6-3
abundance: NA
j_gene: TRBJ1-5
d_gene: TRBD1
CDR3aa: CASKGANNQPQHF
CDR3nt: TGTGCCAGCAAGGGGGCGAACAATCAGCCCCAGCATTTT

v_gene: TRBV29-1
abundance: NA
j_gene: TRBJ1-1
d_gene: TRBD1
CDR3aa: CSVEDEFPRQGWYTEAFF
CDR3nt: TGCAGCGTTGAAGATGAATTCCCCCGACAGGGTTGGTACACTGAAGCTTTCTTT

v_gene: TRBV29-1
abundance: NA
j_gene: TRBJ1-2
d_gene: NA
CDR3aa: CSLAGYGYTF
CDR3nt: TGCAGCTTAGCGGGGTATGGCTACACCTTC

v_gene: TRBV9
abundance: NA
j_gene: TRBJ2-7
d_gene: TRBD2
CDR3aa: CASSQPPGLAGGNSYEQYF
CDR3nt: TGTGCCAGCAGCCAACCTCCCGGACTAGCGGGGGGTAACTCCTACGAGCAGTACTTC

v_gene: TRBV6-5
abundance: many
j_gene: TRBJ1-2
d_gene: TRBD1
CDR3aa: CASSPTGEDGYTF
CDR3nt: TGTGCCAGCAGTCCCACAGGGGAGGATGGCTACACCTTC

v_gene: TRBV7-9
abundance: NA
j_gene: TRBJ1-1
d_gene: NA
CDR3aa: CASPRGGVNTEAFF
CDR3nt: TGTGCCAGCCCTAGGGGTGGGGTGAACACTGAAGCTTTCTTT

v_gene: TRBV2
abundance: few
j_gene: TRBJ2-2
d_gene: TRBD1
CDR3aa: CASSYPRGRTGTNTGELFF
CDR3nt: TGTGCCAGCAGTTACCCGAGGGGAAGGACAGGAACGAACACCGGGGAGCTGTTTTTT

v_gene: TRBV5-1
abundance: many
j_gene: TRBJ1-2
d_gene: NA
CDR3aa: CASSSQNSRANYGYTF
CDR3nt: TGCGCCAGCAGCTCCCAAAACAGCAGAGCTAACTATGGCTACACCTTC

v_gene: TRBV20-1
abundance: many
j_gene: TRBJ1-4
d_gene: TRBD1
CDR3aa: CSAGTGRGEKLFF
CDR3nt: TGCAGTGCGGGGACAGGGAGAGGCGAAAAACTGTTTTTT

v_gene: TRBV29-1
abundance: few
j_gene: TRBJ1-1
d_gene: NA
CDR3aa: CSVGGGLKVEAFF
CDR3nt: TGCAGCGTTGGAGGGGGGCTAAAGGTTGAAGCTTTCTTT

v_gene: TRBV20-1
abundance: NA
j_gene: TRBJ2-7
d_gene: TRBD1
CDR3aa: CSARAQGAEEQYF
CDR3nt: TGCAGTGCTAGAGCTCAGGGGGCAGAAGAGCAGTACTTC

v_gene: TRBV6-1
abundance: NA
j_gene: TRBJ2-6
d_gene: NA
CDR3aa: CASSENWVTGANVLTF
CDR3nt: TGTGCCAGCAGTGAAAACTGGGTGACTGGGGCCAACGTCCTGACTTTC

v_gene: TRBV10-3
abundance: NA
j_gene: TRBJ1-4
d_gene: NA
CDR3aa: CAISRQATNEKLFF
CDR3nt: TGTGCCATCAGTCGACAGGCAACTAATGAAAAACTGTTTTTT

v_gene: TRBV25-1
abundance: many
j_gene: TRBJ2-5
d_gene: NA
CDR3aa: CASSEAGGVAETQYF
CDR3nt: TGTGCCAGCAGTGAAGCTGGCGGGGTGGCAGAGACCCAGTACTTC

v_gene: TRBV19
abundance: NA
j_gene: TRBJ1-3
d_gene: NA
CDR3aa: CASTVAGADGNTIYF
CDR3nt: TGTGCCAGTACCGTTGCGGGGGCTGATGGAAACACCATATATTTT

v_gene: TRBV7-2
abundance: NA
j_gene: TRBJ2-7
d_gene: TRBD2
CDR3aa: CASTGVAGSYEQYF
CDR3nt: TGTGCCAGCACCGGAGTAGCGGGATCCTACGAGCAGTACTTC

v_gene: TRBV12-3/TRBV12-4
abundance: NA
j_gene: TRBJ1-1
d_gene: NA
CDR3aa: CASSLLVTNTEAFF
CDR3nt: TGTGCCAGCAGTTTACTTGTCACGAACACTGAAGCTTTCTTT

v_gene: TRBV11-2
abundance: few
j_gene: TRBJ1-2
d_gene: TRBD1
CDR3aa: CASSLAGTGGRGYTF
CDR3nt: TGTGCCAGCAGCTTAGCCGGGACAGGGGGCAGGGGCTACACCTTC

v_gene: TRBV12-3/TRBV12-4
abundance: NA
j_gene: TRBJ2-6
d_gene: TRBD1
CDR3aa: CASSQDGTGQGTLSGANVLTF
CDR3nt: TGTGCCAGCAGCCAAGATGGAACTGGACAGGGAACGCTCTCTGGGGCCAACGTCCTGACTTTC

v_gene: TRBV10-2
abundance: NA
j_gene: TRBJ1-1
d_gene: NA
CDR3aa: CASSYAGPEAFF
CDR3nt: TGTGCCAGCAGCTATGCCGGGCCCGAAGCTTTCTTT

v_gene: TRBV12-3/TRBV12-4
abundance: NA
j_gene: TRBJ2-6
d_gene: NA
CDR3aa: CASSFQLTSGANVLTF
CDR3nt: TGTGCCAGCAGTTTCCAACTGACCTCTGGGGCCAACGTCCTGACTTTC

v_gene: TRBV10-3
abundance: NA
j_gene: TRBJ1-2
d_gene: NA
CDR3aa: CASSYSEEDYGHTF
CDR3nt: TGTGCCAGCAGTTACTCCGAGGAGGACTATGGCCACACCTTC

v_gene: TRBV12-3/TRBV12-4
abundance: few
j_gene: TRBJ1-2
d_gene: TRBD1
CDR3aa: CASSPDAGTGDGKGYTF
CDR3nt: TGTGCCAGCAGTCCAGATGCCGGGACAGGGGATGGAAAGGGCTACACCTTC

v_gene: TRBV29-1
abundance: NA
j_gene: TRBJ2-3
d_gene: NA
CDR3aa: CSVGLTGRDTQYF
CDR3nt: TGCAGCGTTGGGTTGACGGGCCGGGATACGCAGTATTTT

v_gene: TRBV24-1
abundance: many
j_gene: TRBJ1-1
d_gene: NA
CDR3aa: CATMAVSDTEAFF
CDR3nt: TGTGCCACCATGGCGGTGTCGGACACTGAAGCTTTCTTT

v_gene: TRBV4-2
abundance: few
j_gene: TRBJ1-2
d_gene: NA
CDR3aa: CASSQVTWRLVDYGYTF
CDR3nt: TGTGCCAGCAGCCAAGTGACCTGGAGGTTAGTGGACTATGGCTACACCTTC

v_gene: TRBV6-5
abundance: NA
j_gene: TRBJ1-2
d_gene: NA
CDR3aa: CASTGTGYTF
CDR3nt: TGTGCCAGCACCGGGACAGGCTACACCTTC

v_gene: TRBV2
abundance: NA
j_gene: TRBJ2-2
d_gene: NA
CDR3aa: CASSDAGPRPGELFF
CDR3nt: TGTGCCAGCAGTGATGCGGGGCCCCGACCCGGGGAGCTGTTTTTT

v_gene: TRBV6-2/TRBV6-3
abundance: NA
j_gene: TRBJ1-5
d_gene: NA
CDR3aa: CASSYPRENSNQPQHF
CDR3nt: TGTGCCAGCAGTTACCCCAGGGAAAATAGCAATCAGCCCCAGCATTTT

v_gene: TRBV19
abundance: few
j_gene: TRBJ1-1
d_gene: NA
CDR3aa: CASSINGWTEAFF
CDR3nt: TGTGCCAGTAGTATCAACGGGTGGACTGAAGCTTTCTTT

v_gene: TRBV9
abundance: few
j_gene: TRBJ1-2
d_gene: TRBD1
CDR3aa: CASSLGQGVTYGYTF
CDR3nt: TGTGCCAGCTCACTCGGACAGGGGGTCACCTATGGCTACACCTTC